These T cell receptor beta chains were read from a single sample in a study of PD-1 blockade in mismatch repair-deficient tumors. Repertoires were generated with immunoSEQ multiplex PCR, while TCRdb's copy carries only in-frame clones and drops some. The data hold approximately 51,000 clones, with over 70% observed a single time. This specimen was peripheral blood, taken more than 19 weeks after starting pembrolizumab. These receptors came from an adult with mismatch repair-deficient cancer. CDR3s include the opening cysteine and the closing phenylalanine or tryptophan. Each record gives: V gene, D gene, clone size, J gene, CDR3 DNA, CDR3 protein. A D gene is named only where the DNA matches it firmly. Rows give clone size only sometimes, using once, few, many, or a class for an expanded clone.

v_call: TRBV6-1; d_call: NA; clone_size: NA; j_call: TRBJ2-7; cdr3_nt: TGTGCCAGCAGTGAAGCGGGATCCCTCTCCTACGAGCAGTACTTC; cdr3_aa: CASSEAGSLSYEQYF
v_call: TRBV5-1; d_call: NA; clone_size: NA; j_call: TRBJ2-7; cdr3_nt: TGCGCCAGCAGCTTGGCAGGGACGGAGACCTACGAGCAGTACTTC; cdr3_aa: CASSLAGTETYEQYF
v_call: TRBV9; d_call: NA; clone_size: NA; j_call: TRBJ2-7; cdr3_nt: TGTGCCAGCAGCCCGGACAGCTCCTACGAGCAGTACTTC; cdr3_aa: CASSPDSSYEQYF
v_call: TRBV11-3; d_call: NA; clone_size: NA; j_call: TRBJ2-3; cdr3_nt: TGTGCCAGCAGCTTAGATTCTGGCCCAGATACGCAGTATTTT; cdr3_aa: CASSLDSGPDTQYF
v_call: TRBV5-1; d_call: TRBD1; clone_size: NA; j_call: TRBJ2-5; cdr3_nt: TGCGCCAGCAGCTTTGGCCAGGGGGTCGAGACCCAGTACTTC; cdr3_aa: CASSFGQGVETQYF
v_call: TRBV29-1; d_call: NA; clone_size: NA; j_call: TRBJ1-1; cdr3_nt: TGCAGCGTTGTTCGCACTGAAGCTTTCTTT; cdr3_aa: CSVVRTEAFF
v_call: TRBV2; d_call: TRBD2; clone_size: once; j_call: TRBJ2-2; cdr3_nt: TGTGCCAGCAGAGTCTTAGCGGGAGTCCCCGGGGAGCTGTTTTTT; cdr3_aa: CASRVLAGVPGELFF
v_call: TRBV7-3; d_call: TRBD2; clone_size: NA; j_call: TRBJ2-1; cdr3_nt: TGTGCCAGCAGCTTAACTGGCGGGAGTTCCGGCAATGAGCAGTTCTTC; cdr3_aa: CASSLTGGSSGNEQFF
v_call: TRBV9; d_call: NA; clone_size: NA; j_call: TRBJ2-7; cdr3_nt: TGTGCCAGCAGTCGCGACGGTCGGAGCTCCTACGAGCAGTACTTC; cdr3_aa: CASSRDGRSSYEQYF
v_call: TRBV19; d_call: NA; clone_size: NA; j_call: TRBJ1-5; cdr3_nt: TGTGCCAGTAGTATGGTATCAGGGAAACTGCACAATCAGCCCCAGCATTTT; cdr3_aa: CASSMVSGKLHNQPQHF
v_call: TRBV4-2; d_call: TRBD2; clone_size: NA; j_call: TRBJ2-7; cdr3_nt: TGTGCCAGCAGCCAAGAGTATGGCGGGAGCTACGAGCAGTACTTC; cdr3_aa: CASSQEYGGSYEQYF
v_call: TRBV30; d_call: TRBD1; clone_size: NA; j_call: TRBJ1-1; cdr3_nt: TGTGCCTGGAGTGTACAGGGGGGCGCTGAAGCTTTCTTT; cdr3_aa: CAWSVQGGAEAFF
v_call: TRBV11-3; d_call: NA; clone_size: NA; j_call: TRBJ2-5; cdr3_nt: TGTGCCAGCAGCCTACAGGAAGAGACCCAGTACTTC; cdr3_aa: CASSLQEETQYF
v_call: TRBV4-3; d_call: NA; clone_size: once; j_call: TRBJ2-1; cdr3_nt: TGCGCCAGCAGCCAAGAGTGGTTAGTCCCTTACAATGAGCAGTTCTTC; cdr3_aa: CASSQEWLVPYNEQFF
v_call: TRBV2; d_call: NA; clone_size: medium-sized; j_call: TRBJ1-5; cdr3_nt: TGTGCCAGCAGTGACTGGGGGGTGGATCAGCCCCAGCATTTT; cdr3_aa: CASSDWGVDQPQHF
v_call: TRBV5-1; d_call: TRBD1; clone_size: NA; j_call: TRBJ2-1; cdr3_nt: TGCGCCAGCAGCTTGAGGGCTCCGGGACAGAATGAGCAGTTCTTC; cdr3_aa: CASSLRAPGQNEQFF
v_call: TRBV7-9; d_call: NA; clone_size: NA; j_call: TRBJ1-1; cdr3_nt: TGTGCCAGCAGCTTAGTGGGGGCGAGCACTGAAGCTTTCTTT; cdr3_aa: CASSLVGASTEAFF
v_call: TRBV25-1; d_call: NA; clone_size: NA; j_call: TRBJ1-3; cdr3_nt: TGTGCCAGCAGTGAATGGGGGAACACCATATATTTT; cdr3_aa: CASSEWGNTIYF
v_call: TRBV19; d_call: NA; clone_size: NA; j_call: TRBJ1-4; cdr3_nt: TGTGCCAGTAGTATAGGGGACGGTGAGAATGAAAAACTGTTTTTT; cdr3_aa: CASSIGDGENEKLFF
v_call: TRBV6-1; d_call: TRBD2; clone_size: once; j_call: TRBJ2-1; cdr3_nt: TGTGCCAGCAGTGAAGCTCTCGGGCTAGCGGGAGGGTCGGTGGGTGAGCAGTTCTTC; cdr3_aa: CASSEALGLAGGSVGEQFF
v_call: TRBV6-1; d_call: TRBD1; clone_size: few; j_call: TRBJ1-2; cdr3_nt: TGTGCCAGCAGTGAGACAGGGGGCGAAAACTATGGCTACACCTTC; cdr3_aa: CASSETGGENYGYTF
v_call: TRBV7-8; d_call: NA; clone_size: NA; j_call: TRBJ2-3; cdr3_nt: TGTGCCAGCAGCTTTGTGGATTTCACAGATACGCAGTATTTT; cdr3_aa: CASSFVDFTDTQYF
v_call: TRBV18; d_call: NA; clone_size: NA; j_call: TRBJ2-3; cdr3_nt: TGTGCCAGCTCGGCGGACAGAGATACGCAGTATTTT; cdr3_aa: CASSADRDTQYF
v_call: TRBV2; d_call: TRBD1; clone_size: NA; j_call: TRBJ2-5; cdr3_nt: TGTGCCAGCAGTTGGACAGGACCCCAAGAGACCCAGTACTTC; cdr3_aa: CASSWTGPQETQYF
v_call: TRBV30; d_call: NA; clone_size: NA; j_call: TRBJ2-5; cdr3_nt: TGTGCCTGGAGATCAGCCCAAGAGACCCAGTACTTC; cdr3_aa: CAWRSAQETQYF
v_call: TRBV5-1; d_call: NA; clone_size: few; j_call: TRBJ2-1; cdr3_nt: TGCGCCAGCAGCTTGGCAGGACAACTGCACAATGAGCAGTTCTTC; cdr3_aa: CASSLAGQLHNEQFF
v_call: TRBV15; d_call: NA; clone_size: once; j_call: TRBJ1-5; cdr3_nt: TGTGCCACCAGCAGAGACAGGTACAATCAGCCCCAGCATTTT; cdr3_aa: CATSRDRYNQPQHF
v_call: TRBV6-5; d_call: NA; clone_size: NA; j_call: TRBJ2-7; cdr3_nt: TGTGCCAGCAGTTACTCGATGGGATCGTACGAGCAGTACTTC; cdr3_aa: CASSYSMGSYEQYF
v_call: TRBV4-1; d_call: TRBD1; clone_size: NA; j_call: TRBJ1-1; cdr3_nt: TGCGCCAGCAGCCCCCCCGGGACAGGGGGTTTCACTGAAGCTTTCTTT; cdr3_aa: CASSPPGTGGFTEAFF
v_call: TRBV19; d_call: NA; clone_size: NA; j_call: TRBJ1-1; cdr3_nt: TGTGCCAGTAGTATGGGTTCGACTGGACGCACTGAAGCTTTCTTT; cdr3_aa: CASSMGSTGRTEAFF
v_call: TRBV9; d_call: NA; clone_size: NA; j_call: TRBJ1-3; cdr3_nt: TGTGCCAGCAGCCCAACAGGGTCTGGAAACACCATATATTTT; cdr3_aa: CASSPTGSGNTIYF
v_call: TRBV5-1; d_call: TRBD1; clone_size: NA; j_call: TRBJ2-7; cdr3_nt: TGCGCCAGCAGCTTACGACAGGGGTACGAGCAGTACTTC; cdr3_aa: CASSLRQGYEQYF
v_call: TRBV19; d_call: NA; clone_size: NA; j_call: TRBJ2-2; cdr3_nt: TGTGCCATCCTAGCGACGATGAACACCGGGGAGCTGTTTTTT; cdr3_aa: CAILATMNTGELFF